A single TCR beta chain is shown here with its context. The antigen is not known. The method was immunoSEQ multiplex PCR; TCRdb's version includes in-frame clones alone and lacks a portion of them. The data contain around 300,000 clones, approximately 86% of them singletons. Stated treatment: 19 received Ad26.COV2.S at low or high dose, single or two shots; a few received placebo; per-sample allocation not given. Sampling was performed 63 days after the first vaccine or placebo injection. A Boston donor was an adult aged 18-55 years. The data derive from a study of Ad26.COV2.S vaccination and SARS-CoV-2 variants. Whole-study results and caveats: People who got the vaccine or the placebo had similar non-spike TCR breadth.

This CDR3 spans 15 amino acids. V gave up 3 bases and J gave up 3 bases, with 14 bases separating them. Germline CDR1 is LGHNA and CDR2 is YSLEER. The chain links TRBV4-3 to TRBJ1-2, with D possibly TRBD1 on 6 matching bases. Sequenced here: peripheral blood, sampled in a trial of Ad26.COV2.S vaccine versus placebo. This TCR derives from a person aged 18 to 59 who received the Ad26.COV2.S COVID-19 vaccine or a placebo. For the CDR3, the DNA is TGCGCCAGCAGCCACCGAAGGGGGGTTCACTATGGCTACACCTTC. Its protein product is CASSHRRGVHYGYTF.